This T cell receptor beta chain derives from a study of CD8 T cells in Susac syndrome. The authors reverse transcribed roughly 0.5 to 1 ug RNA with random hexamers. MiXCR, run by TCRdb on the immunoSEQ multiplex PCR reads, gives a single entry per CDR3 protein. The sample lists tens of thousands of distinct CDR3 sequences, 85% to 95% occurring once. Germline V gene sequence: CDR1 LNHDA, CDR2 SQIVND (reference sequence). V was clipped by 4 bases and J by 6 bases, with 10 bases between them. The CDR3 has 12 amino acids. This receptor was obtained from a human donor in good health. Sequenced material: CD8+ T cells from PBMCs. The chain carries TRBV19 and TRBJ2-7; D is perhaps TRBD2 (6 bases). DNA of the CDR3: TGTGCCAGTAGTACCCGGGGGACCGAGCAGTACTTC. This codes for CASSTRGTEQYF.